These 12 T cell receptor beta chains were all obtained from the same sample, sequenced in a study of sequential checkpoint blockade in melanoma. Generated by immunoSEQ multiplex PCR, the TCRdb table keeps only in-frame clones and is missing some. This sample has fewer than 35,000 clones, with roughly 80% found just once. Treatment specified: randomized to nivolumab then ipilimumab (arm A) or the reverse (arm B). The material sequenced was CD8+ T cells sorted from blood (inferred from file names), taken from a patient given nivolumab and ipilimumab in sequence. All receptors come from a human donor with melanoma.

V is TRBV4-3 and J is TRBJ2-3, with 9 bases fitting TRBD2. From germline, CDR1 is LGHNA and CDR2 YSLEER. CDR3 length equals 19 residues. With V trimmed by 4 bases and J by 4 bases, 18 bases remained unmatched. The CDR3 DNA sequence: TGCGCCAGCAGCCCACACCCCAGTGGACTAGCGTTCGGTGCAGATACGCAGTATTTT. This sequence encodes CASSPHPSGLAFGADTQYF.

The V call is TRBV4-1, the J call TRBJ1-2; 8 positions agree with TRBD1. The V and J ends lost 0 bases and 11 bases, in that order; junction bases with no gene match: 8. CDR1 MGHRA and CDR2 YSYEKL come from the germline V gene. CDR3 length: 14 amino acids. The CDR3: CASSQDLRQGSYTF. The CDR3 region has the DNA TGCGCCAGCAGCCAAGATCTGCGACAGGGGTCTTACACCTTC.

The chain couples TRBV5-4 to TRBJ2-3, with D perhaps TRBD1 (6 bases). The CDR3 length is 11 residues. In germline, CDR1 is SGHNT, CDR2 YYREEE (reference sequence). Trimming left V 4 bases short and J 11 bases short, with 11 bases between. CDR3 residues: CASSSARGQYF. CDR3 bases: TGTGCCAGCAGCAGTGCCAGGGGGCAGTATTTT.

The V gene is TRBV2, the J gene TRBJ1-5; D ambiguous. Germline lookup yields CDR1 SNHLY and CDR2 FYNNEI. The V end was cut by 7 bases, the J end by 2 bases, with 6 bases between. The CDR3 consists of 12 residues. CDR3 protein: CASTPGNQPQHF. CDR3 DNA sequence: TGTGCCAGCACTCCCGGCAATCAGCCCCAGCATTTT.

This clone was detected only once. The V and J genes are TRBV27 and TRBJ2-1; possibly TRBD1 for D (6 bases). There are 15 residues in the CDR3. Per the germline V gene, CDR1 is MNHEY and CDR2 is SMNVEV (reference sequence). V lost 1 base and J 9 bases, leaving 16 bases between the germline ends. This CDR3 is CASSLFAGVSTEQFF. CDR3 coding DNA: TGTGCCAGCAGTTTATTTGCAGGGGTTTCCACTGAGCAGTTCTTC.

This rearrangement joins TRBV18 to TRBJ2-2, with TRBD2 matching 8 bases. Germline CDR1 and CDR2: KGHSH and LQKENI. J gave up 5 bases and V 3 bases, and 5 bases lay outside the gene matches. CDR3 length equals 15 residues. CDR3 in amino acids: CASSPTGGPTGELFF. DNA of the CDR3: TGTGCCAGCTCACCGACGGGAGGGCCTACCGGGGAGCTGTTTTTT.

The J gene is TRBJ2-7, the V gene TRBV16; D is uncertain. This CDR3 comprises 13 residues. The germline V and J ends were trimmed by 2 bases and 2 bases, with 7 bases remaining between them. Germline CDR1 reads KGHSY; CDR2 reads FQNENV. The CDR3 DNA reads as TGTGCCAGCAGCCAAGCAGGAACCTACGAGCAGTACTTC. Its translation: CASSQAGTYEQYF. The whole variable domain, remainder taken from reference TRBV16 and TRBJ2-7, is GEEVAQTPKHLVRGEGQKAKLYCAPIKGHSYVFWYQQVLKNEFKFLISFQNENVFDETGMPKERFSAKCLPNSPCSLEIQATKLEDSAVYFCASSQAGTYEQYFGPGTRLTVT.

The rearrangement uses TRBV28 and TRBJ2-1; a weak D match, TRBD2 (6 bases). The CDR3 is 15 residues long. Germline V gene sequence: CDR1 MDHEN, CDR2 SYDVKM. V lost 6 bases and J 6 bases, leaving 18 bases between the germline ends. The CDR3 is CASSKGLPVGNEQFF. CDR3 DNA: TGTGCCAGCAGCAAGGGACTGCCGGTAGGCAATGAGCAGTTCTTC. The variable domain in full, with the rest retrieved from reference TRBV28 and TRBJ2-1, is DVKVTQSSRYLVKRTGEKVFLECVQDMDHENMFWYRQDPGLGLRLIYFSYDVKMKEKGDIPEGYSVSREKKERFSLILESASTNQTSMYLCASSKGLPVGNEQFFGPGTRLTVL.

V and J are TRBV5-4 and TRBJ2-1; D is perhaps TRBD2 (7 bases). Germline CDR1 and CDR2: SGHNT and YYREEE (reference sequence). The CDR3 runs 12 residues. V lost 4 bases and J lost 9, with 11 bases in between. CDR3 loop: CASSIGGVEQFF. The CDR3 DNA is TGTGCCAGCAGCATAGGGGGGGTTGAGCAGTTCTTC.

The chain links TRBV4-3 to TRBJ2-2; 8 nucleotides agree with TRBD1. This CDR3 is 17 amino acids long. The V gene's germline CDR1 is LGHNA and CDR2 YSLEER. J was trimmed by 5 bases and V by 0 bases; bases with no gene match: 8. CDR3 DNA sequence: TGCGCCAGCAGCCAAGATAACCCAGGGGGCTGGACCGGGGAGCTGTTTTTT. Residues: CASSQDNPGGWTGELFF.

The chain carries TRBV9 and TRBJ1-1; unclear D gene. The CDR3 totals 14 residues. Germline V lookup: CDR1 SGDLS, CDR2 YYNGEE. V lost 7 bases and J 4 bases, leaving 17 bases between the germline ends. CDR3 residues: CASSLSPAGTEAFF. The CDR3 DNA reads TGTGCCAGCTCCCTTAGCCCAGCGGGCACTGAAGCTTTCTTT.

The rearrangement joins TRBV19 to TRBJ2-1; TRBD2 agrees at 7 bases. V dropped 1 base and J dropped 10; count of bases not matched to a gene: 7. The CDR3 length is 14 residues. Germline V CDR1 and CDR2: LNHDA, SQIVND (reference sequence). Written as DNA, the CDR3 is TGTGCCAGTAGTATAGGGGCGGGGGTGAGGGAGCAGTTCTTC. Residues: CASSIGAGVREQFF.